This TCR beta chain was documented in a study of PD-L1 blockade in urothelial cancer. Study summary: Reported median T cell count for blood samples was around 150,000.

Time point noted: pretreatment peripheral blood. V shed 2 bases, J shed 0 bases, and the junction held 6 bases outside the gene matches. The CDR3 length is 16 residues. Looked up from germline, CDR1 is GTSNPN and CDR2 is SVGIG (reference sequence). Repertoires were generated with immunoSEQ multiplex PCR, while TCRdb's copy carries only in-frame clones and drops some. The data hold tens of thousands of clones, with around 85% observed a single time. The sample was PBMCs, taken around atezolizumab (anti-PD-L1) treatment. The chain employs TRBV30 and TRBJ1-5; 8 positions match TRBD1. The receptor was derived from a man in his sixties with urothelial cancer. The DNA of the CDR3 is TGTGCCTGGAGTAGTCCTCAGGGGGCTAGCAATCAGCCCCAGCATTTT. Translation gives CAWSSPQGASNQPQHF.